The source of this T cell receptor beta chain is a study of shared clonotypes between healthy human individuals. Only in-frame clones appear in the TCRdb table, and some are missing; sequencing was by immunoSEQ multiplex PCR. Found here are some 1,100,000 clones, approximately 80% of them singletons; the top ten hold 0.5% to 0.6%. The V end was cut by 2 bases, the J end by 0 bases, with 10 bases between. Per germline, CDR1 MDHEN and CDR2 SYDVKM. The CDR3 is 15 amino acids. Sequencing was done on a sample of memory CD4+ T cells from PBMCs. Documented subset: CD45RA-negative fraction. The TCR comes from a man aged 18 to 35 in good health. Some clones in this sample may be carry-over from other donors' samples. The V call is TRBV28, the J call TRBJ1-2; D uncertain. The CDR3 region is CASSLGGHTNYGYTF. The CDR3 nucleotides are TGTGCCAGCAGTTTAGGAGGGCATACTAACTATGGCTACACCTTC.